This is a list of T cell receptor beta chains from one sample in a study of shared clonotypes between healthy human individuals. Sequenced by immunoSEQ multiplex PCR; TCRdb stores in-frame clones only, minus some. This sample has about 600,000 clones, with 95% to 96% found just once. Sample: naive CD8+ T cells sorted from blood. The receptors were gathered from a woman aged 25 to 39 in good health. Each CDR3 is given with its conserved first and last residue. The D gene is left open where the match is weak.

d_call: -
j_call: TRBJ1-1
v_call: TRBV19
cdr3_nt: TGTGCCAGTAGTATTTTTACGGGAGAAGCTTTCTTT
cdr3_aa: CASSIFTGEAFF

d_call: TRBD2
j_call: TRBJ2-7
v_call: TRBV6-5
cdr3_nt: TGTGCCAGCAGCCACGAGCGGGGCTACGAGCAGTACTTC
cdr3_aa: CASSHERGYEQYF

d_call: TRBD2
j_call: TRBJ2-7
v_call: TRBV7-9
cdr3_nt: TGTGCCAGCAGCTTGGGGGGACTACGCTACGAGCAGTACTTC
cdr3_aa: CASSLGGLRYEQYF

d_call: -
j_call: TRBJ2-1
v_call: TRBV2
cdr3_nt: TGTGCCAGCACCCGCCCGTTCCGGACCACTACCTACAATGAGCAGTTCTTC
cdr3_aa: CASTRPFRTTTYNEQFF

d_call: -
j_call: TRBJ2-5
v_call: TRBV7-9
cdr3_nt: TGTGCCAGCAGCTTAGATTGGCCGGAGACCCAGTACTTC
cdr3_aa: CASSLDWPETQYF

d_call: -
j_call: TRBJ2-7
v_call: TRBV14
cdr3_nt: TGTGCCAGCAGCCCCCAAATAGACTGGTACGAGCAGTACTTC
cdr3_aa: CASSPQIDWYEQYF

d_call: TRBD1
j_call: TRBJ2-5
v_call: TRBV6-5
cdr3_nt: TGTGCCAGCAGTTTCTACAGGGGGCAAGAGACCCAGTACTTC
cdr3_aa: CASSFYRGQETQYF

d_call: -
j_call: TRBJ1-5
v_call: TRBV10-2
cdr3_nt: TGCGCCAGCAGTTACAGATATAGCAATCAGCCCCAGCATTTT
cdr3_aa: CASSYRYSNQPQHF

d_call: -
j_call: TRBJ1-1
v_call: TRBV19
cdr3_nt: TGTGCCAGTAGTGGCGGGGCTAACACTGAAGCTTTCTTT
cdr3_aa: CASSGGANTEAFF

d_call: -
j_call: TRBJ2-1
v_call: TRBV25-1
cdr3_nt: TGTGCCAGCAGTGGACGACAGGCCCTAGGCTACAATGAGCAGTTCTTC
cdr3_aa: CASSGRQALGYNEQFF